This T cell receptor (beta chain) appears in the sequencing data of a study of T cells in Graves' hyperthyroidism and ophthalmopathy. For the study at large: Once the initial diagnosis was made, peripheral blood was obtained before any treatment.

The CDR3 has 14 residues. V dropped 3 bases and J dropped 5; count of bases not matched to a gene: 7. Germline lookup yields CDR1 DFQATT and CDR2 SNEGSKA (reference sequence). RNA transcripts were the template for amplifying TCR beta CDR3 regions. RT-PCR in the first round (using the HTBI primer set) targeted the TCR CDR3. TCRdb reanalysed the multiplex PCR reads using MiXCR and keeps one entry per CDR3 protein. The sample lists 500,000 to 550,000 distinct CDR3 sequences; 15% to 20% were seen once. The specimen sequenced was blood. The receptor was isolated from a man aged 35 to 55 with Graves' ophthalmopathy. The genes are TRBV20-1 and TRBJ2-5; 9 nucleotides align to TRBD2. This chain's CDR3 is CSASGRGGWETQYF. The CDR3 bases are TGCAGTGCTAGTGGGCGGGGGGGCTGGGAGACCCAGTACTTC.